Listed below are T cell receptor beta chains from one sample, sequenced in a study of T cells in Graves' hyperthyroidism and ophthalmopathy. TCRdb independently ran MiXCR on the multiplex PCR reads; one entry per CDR3 protein. The data contain 550,000 to 800,000 distinct CDR3 sequences, around 15% of them singletons. Material: blood. All receptors derive from a man younger than 35 with Graves' hyperthyroidism. Both conserved end residues are trimmed from each CDR3. Fields, in order: CDR3 protein, CDR3 length, V gene, J gene.

CDR3aa: SARSPRDNEQF
len: 11
v_gene: TRBV20-1
j_gene: TRBJ2-1

CDR3aa: ASSQVDLASYEQY
len: 13
v_gene: TRBV10-2
j_gene: TRBJ2-7

CDR3aa: ASSTGDGGAYNEQF
len: 14
v_gene: TRBV19
j_gene: TRBJ2-1

CDR3aa: ASSPGQAMNTEAF
len: 13
v_gene: TRBV9
j_gene: TRBJ1-1

CDR3aa: ASSPSRGTGELF
len: 12
v_gene: TRBV7-8
j_gene: TRBJ2-2

CDR3aa: ASSLTRDVYNEQF
len: 13
v_gene: TRBV4-1
j_gene: TRBJ2-1

CDR3aa: ASSSLTVTSPEDESAYNEQF
len: 20
v_gene: TRBV11-2
j_gene: TRBJ2-1

CDR3aa: ASSLRPSYEQY
len: 11
v_gene: TRBV5-1
j_gene: TRBJ2-7

CDR3aa: ASSWDSYEQY
len: 10
v_gene: TRBV7-9
j_gene: TRBJ2-7

CDR3aa: AIRGTTGKAEAF
len: 12
v_gene: TRBV10-3
j_gene: TRBJ1-1

CDR3aa: SAMSRGGTGYEQY
len: 13
v_gene: TRBV20-1
j_gene: TRBJ2-7

CDR3aa: ASSLLPSYNEQF
len: 12
v_gene: TRBV2
j_gene: TRBJ2-1

CDR3aa: SARDARVANTGGLF
len: 14
v_gene: TRBV20-1
j_gene: TRBJ2-2

CDR3aa: ASSSTHRGRVYGYT
len: 14
v_gene: TRBV28
j_gene: TRBJ1-2

CDR3aa: SASLLNTEAF
len: 10
v_gene: TRBV20-1
j_gene: TRBJ1-1

CDR3aa: ASSFSLRIGQGAEQY
len: 15
v_gene: TRBV5-1
j_gene: TRBJ2-7

CDR3aa: ASSLQQGHTEAF
len: 12
v_gene: TRBV12-3/TRBV12-4
j_gene: TRBJ1-1

CDR3aa: ASSQETAGRPYNEQF
len: 15
v_gene: TRBV4-3
j_gene: TRBJ2-1

CDR3aa: ASLTLQSDTQY
len: 11
v_gene: TRBV7-9
j_gene: TRBJ2-3

CDR3aa: ASSTGQGDFTEAF
len: 13
v_gene: TRBV6-2/TRBV6-3
j_gene: TRBJ1-1

CDR3aa: ASSSHASGRGNEQF
len: 14
v_gene: TRBV19
j_gene: TRBJ2-1

CDR3aa: SATRLATGRSSPLH
len: 14
v_gene: TRBV20-1
j_gene: TRBJ1-6

CDR3aa: SASGTDYNSPLH
len: 12
v_gene: TRBV20-1
j_gene: TRBJ1-6

CDR3aa: ATYLSGAPSGANVLT
len: 15
v_gene: TRBV19
j_gene: TRBJ2-6

CDR3aa: ASSYVSRPFSNEQY
len: 14
v_gene: TRBV6-6
j_gene: TRBJ2-7

CDR3aa: ASSPRGVLWDEQF
len: 13
v_gene: TRBV18
j_gene: TRBJ2-1

CDR3aa: ASSIWASGSREQY
len: 13
v_gene: TRBV19
j_gene: TRBJ2-7

CDR3aa: ATTPDRGPEWGDTEAF
len: 16
v_gene: TRBV24-1
j_gene: TRBJ1-1

CDR3aa: SARVQTTDTQY
len: 11
v_gene: TRBV20-1
j_gene: TRBJ2-3

CDR3aa: ASHTGELF
len: 8
v_gene: TRBV7-9
j_gene: TRBJ2-2

CDR3aa: ASSQDAGEQY
len: 10
v_gene: TRBV3-1
j_gene: TRBJ2-7

CDR3aa: ASNRARERHNEQF
len: 13
v_gene: TRBV6-1
j_gene: TRBJ2-1

CDR3aa: ASSVAMNTGELF
len: 12
v_gene: TRBV9
j_gene: TRBJ2-2

CDR3aa: ASSPTGYGTDTQY
len: 13
v_gene: TRBV5-5
j_gene: TRBJ2-3

CDR3aa: ASSYYVGKYEQF
len: 12
v_gene: TRBV6-2/TRBV6-3
j_gene: TRBJ2-1

CDR3aa: ATSRGGGAGYGYT
len: 13
v_gene: TRBV15
j_gene: TRBJ1-2

CDR3aa: ASSLVPRADGANVLT
len: 15
v_gene: TRBV5-1
j_gene: TRBJ2-6

CDR3aa: ASSDGLAGKGETQY
len: 14
v_gene: TRBV7-9
j_gene: TRBJ2-5

CDR3aa: AWSTGQGATDTQY
len: 13
v_gene: TRBV30
j_gene: TRBJ2-3

CDR3aa: ASSLAPGSETGELF
len: 14
v_gene: TRBV7-9
j_gene: TRBJ2-2

CDR3aa: ASSPTRLAGRYEQY
len: 14
v_gene: TRBV7-2
j_gene: TRBJ2-7

CDR3aa: ASSLEETQPQH
len: 11
v_gene: TRBV7-9
j_gene: TRBJ1-5

CDR3aa: SARYQGLSETQY
len: 12
v_gene: TRBV20-1
j_gene: TRBJ2-5

CDR3aa: ASSFPGTSGSSYNEQF
len: 16
v_gene: TRBV28
j_gene: TRBJ2-1

CDR3aa: ASTSREGTEAF
len: 11
v_gene: TRBV7-9
j_gene: TRBJ1-1

CDR3aa: ASSHIPPGLKPYEQY
len: 15
v_gene: TRBV7-8
j_gene: TRBJ2-7

CDR3aa: ASSGHRQTINYGYT
len: 14
v_gene: TRBV28
j_gene: TRBJ1-2

CDR3aa: ASSQTWDNSYEQY
len: 13
v_gene: TRBV4-3
j_gene: TRBJ2-7

CDR3aa: ATPPGQVNGELF
len: 12
v_gene: TRBV7-9
j_gene: TRBJ2-2

CDR3aa: ASSINRGRETQY
len: 12
v_gene: TRBV19
j_gene: TRBJ2-5

CDR3aa: ASSIGFDISEAF
len: 12
v_gene: TRBV19
j_gene: TRBJ1-1

CDR3aa: ASSMDRGRGQPQH
len: 13
v_gene: TRBV6-2/TRBV6-3
j_gene: TRBJ1-5

CDR3aa: ASSGGLGQGIPEAF
len: 14
v_gene: TRBV6-2/TRBV6-3
j_gene: TRBJ1-1

CDR3aa: ASQGGRRGEQC
len: 11
v_gene: TRBV19
j_gene: TRBJ2-7

CDR3aa: ASTTDRNHYGYT
len: 12
v_gene: TRBV2
j_gene: TRBJ1-2